The rows below give T cell receptor beta chains drawn from one sample of a study of memory B cells and T cells in multiple sclerosis. Their antigen targets remain unknown. Libraries were prepared by immunoSEQ multiplex PCR; TCRdb keeps only in-frame clonotypes and omits some of them. The sample has over 35,000 clones, over 75% seen once. Sequencing used PBMCs from blood kept in culture. The receptors were sampled from a human donor with multiple sclerosis. The CDR3 runs from the conserved cysteine through the conserved F or W. Fields, in order: J gene, clone size, V gene, D gene, CDR3 DNA, CDR3 protein. D genes are given only for firm matches. Clone size appears in some rows only: once, few, many, or a class for an expanded clone.

TRBJ2-1 NA TRBV5-1 NA TGCGCCAGCAGCTTGTGGCTTCCCCAAAGCGAGCAGTTCTTC CASSLWLPQSEQFF
TRBJ1-5 NA TRBV30 NA TGTGCCTGGAGTGTACAGGGCAATCAGCCCCAGCATTTT CAWSVQGNQPQHF
TRBJ1-1 once TRBV30 NA TGTGCCTGGAGCCGCCATAACACTGAAGCTTTCTTT CAWSRHNTEAFF
TRBJ2-1 NA TRBV27 NA TGTGCCAGCAGTCGGAAGACGGACCACGGCCTGAGCTCCTACAATGAGCAGTTCTTC CASSRKTDHGLSSYNEQFF
TRBJ1-2 NA TRBV9 NA TGTGCCAGCAGCACAAACAACAGGGCGATGGGCTATGACTACACCTTC CASSTNNRAMGYDYTF
TRBJ2-3 NA TRBV29-1 TRBD2 TGCAGCGTTGCCCCGCTTAGCGGGACTAGCACAGATACGCAGTATTTT CSVAPLSGTSTDTQYF
TRBJ1-5 NA TRBV28 TRBD1 TGTGCCAGCGCGGGGACAGGGGACGATCAGCCCCAGCATTTT CASAGTGDDQPQHF
TRBJ1-3 NA TRBV5-1 TRBD1 TGCGCCAGCACCAGAATACCGGGACAGGGGGCAGATTCAATCTCTGGAAACACCATATATTTT CASTRIPGQGADSISGNTIYF
TRBJ2-5 NA TRBV7-8 TRBD2 TGTGCCAGCAGACGACTAGCGCGGGAGACCCAGTACTTC CASRRLARETQYF
TRBJ1-2 NA TRBV29-1 TRBD1 TGCAGCGCGGGACAGCTCATGTATGGCTACACCTTC CSAGQLMYGYTF
TRBJ1-2 NA TRBV5-1 NA TGCGCCAGCAGGGAAGCGGGCGGTGGCTACACCTTC CASREAGGGYTF
TRBJ2-7 NA TRBV6-5 NA TGTGCCAGCAGTTACCCCGACAGCGAAGCCTACTACGAGCAGTACTTC CASSYPDSEAYYEQYF
TRBJ1-2 few TRBV6-6 NA TGTGCCAGCAGTTACGCCTCGGACAGTCCTAACTATGGCTACACCTTC CASSYASDSPNYGYTF